This TCR beta chain was found in a study of blood T cell repertoires in COVID-19. The wider study: There were acute and convalescent COVID-19 samples, and they came from the United States, Italy and Spain. In each case, the material was cDNA or gDNA derived from T cells, B-cell-depleted T cells, or PBMCs.

Original handling: Amplifying reference gene primers gave estimates of nucleated cell counts. Method: immunoSEQ multiplex PCR; TCRdb's copy keeps in-frame clones and lacks some. V and J calls and clone size are copied from that table; D and trimming were computed from the DNA. The table includes about 75,000 clones, under 90% detected once. CDR3 length equals 15 residues. V shed 6 bases and J 7 bases; nucleotides not matched to a gene: 5. Germline lookup yields CDR1 SNHLY and CDR2 FYNNEI. Sample: peripheral blood. This receptor was obtained from a human donor in a cohort sampled during active COVID-19. This chain joins TRBV2 and TRBJ2-1; 14 bases agree with TRBD2. CDR3 nucleotides: TGTGCCAGCAGCCGAGGACTAGCGGGGGGAAATGAGCAGTTCTTC. Translating gives CASSRGLAGGNEQFF. The full variable domain, rest sourced from reference TRBV2 and TRBJ2-1, is EPEVTQTPSHQVTQMGQEVILRCVPISNHLYFYWYRQILGQKVEFLVSFYNNEISEKSEIFDDQFSVERPDGSNFTLKIRSTKLEDSAMYFCASSRGLAGGNEQFFGPGTRLTVL.